These 22 T cell receptor beta chains came from one sample sequenced in a study of shared clonotypes between healthy human individuals. Only in-frame clones appear in the TCRdb table, and some are missing; sequencing was by immunoSEQ multiplex PCR. This repertoire shows around 1.4 million clones, approximately 98.5% found once; its top ten account for around 0.33%. The sequenced material came from naive CD4+ T cells sorted from blood. As to subset: CD45RA+ positively selected. Receptors were obtained from a young man in good health.

The CDR3 region has the DNA TGTGCCAGCAGTTTAAGGGCGGGAGGGCCCGTTCCCACAGATACGCAGTATTTT. Translated, it gives CASSLRAGGPVPTDTQYF. The chain recombines TRBV27 with TRBJ2-3; TRBD2 agrees at 9 bases. The germline V gene encodes CDR1 MNHEY and CDR2 SMNVEV (reference sequence). V was pared by 2 bases and J by 2 bases, with 11 bases of the junction left unmatched. The CDR3 length is 18 residues.

This clone is a singleton in its sample. This chain uses TRBV7-8 with TRBJ2-5, with 9 bases identical to TRBD2. The trim removed 6 bases at V and 5 bases at J, leaving 10 bases unmatched. There are 15 residues in the CDR3. Germline V gene sequence: CDR1 SGHVS, CDR2 FQNEAQ. The CDR3 reads CASSPLTSGYETQYF. The DNA for the CDR3 is TGTGCCAGCAGTCCTTTGACTAGCGGTTATGAGACCCAGTACTTC.

This sequence joins TRBV19 and TRBJ1-3; 8 nucleotides agree with TRBD1. After removal of 6 bases from V and 7 bases from J, the junction contained 8 bases not matched to a gene. CDR1 is LNHDA and CDR2 is SQIVND in the germline V gene (reference sequence). The CDR3 is made up of 14 amino acids. CDR3 protein: CASRQRQGWNTIYF. The CDR3 region has the DNA TGTGCCAGTAGACAAAGACAGGGGTGGAACACCATATATTTT.

CDR3 protein: CASSLGSRLGQGASQPQHF. CDR3 sequence (DNA): TGTGCCAGCAGCTTAGGTTCCCGACTCGGACAGGGGGCGAGTCAGCCCCAGCATTTT. The chain combines TRBV7-8 with TRBJ1-5; TRBD1 aligns across 11 bases. Germline lookup yields CDR1 SGHVS and CDR2 FQNEAQ. Losses at the gene ends were 1 base for V and 6 bases for J; bases not matched to a gene: 14. The CDR3 runs 19 residues.

The chain joins TRBV29-1 to TRBJ2-1, with unresolved D. V gave up 3 bases and J gave up 6 bases, with 15 bases separating them. The CDR3 length is 14 residues. Germline V gene lookup returns CDR1 SQVTM and CDR2 ANQGSEA. DNA for the CDR3: TGCAGCGTTGACCCATTTCGGGTGGTCAATGAGCAGTTCTTC. Translation gives CSVDPFRVVNEQFF.

This chain uses TRBV7-9 with TRBJ1-1, with a possible D match to TRBD1 (6 bases). The CDR3 is made up of 15 amino acids. Per germline, CDR1 SEHNR and CDR2 FQNEAQ (reference sequence). V was shortened by 6 bases and J by 1 base, with 15 bases between the two germline ends. CDR3 DNA: TGTGCCAGCAGTTGGGACAAGCTGGGGAACACTGAAGCTTTCTTT. Translation gives CASSWDKLGNTEAFF. The variable domain in full, with the rest retrieved from reference TRBV7-9 and TRBJ1-1, is DTGVSQNPRHKITKRGQNVTFRCDPISEHNRLYWYRQTLGQGPEFLTYFQNEAQLEKSRLLSDRFSAERPKGSFSTLEIQRTEQGDSAMYLCASSWDKLGNTEAFFGQGTRLTVV.

The table lists this clone with a count of one. V and J are TRBV6-5 and TRBJ1-1; no firm D call. Germline CDR1 MNHEY, CDR2 SVGAGI. This CDR3 comprises 14 residues. V dropped 0 bases and J dropped 7 bases, with 12 bases sitting between them. CDR3 DNA sequence: TGTGCCAGCAGTTACTCGACAACTTACATTGAAGCTTTCTTT. This encodes CASSYSTTYIEAFF.

The chain links TRBV5-4 to TRBJ2-1; TRBD2 aligns across 8 bases. The CDR3 totals 16 residues. Trimming removed 0 bases from V and 6 bases from J; junction bases left unmatched: 8. CDR1 is SGHNT and CDR2 is YYREEE in the germline V gene (reference sequence). The CDR3 loop reads CASSLAVVAGSNEQFF. The CDR3 DNA sequence: TGTGCCAGCAGCTTGGCCGTAGTAGCGGGGAGCAATGAGCAGTTCTTC.

The chain employs TRBV2 and TRBJ2-7, with unresolved D. CDR1 and CDR2 (germline): SNHLY, FYNNEI. The CDR3 is 13 amino acids. V was cut by 6 bases and J by 6 bases, with 15 bases left in between. CDR3 sequence: CASRLELASEQYF. The CDR3, as DNA: TGTGCCAGCAGATTAGAGCTGGCGAGCGAGCAGTACTTC. Drawing the rest from reference TRBV2 and TRBJ2-7, the complete variable domain is EPEVTQTPSHQVTQMGQEVILRCVPISNHLYFYWYRQILGQKVEFLVSFYNNEISEKSEIFDDQFSVERPDGSNFTLKIRSTKLEDSAMYFCASRLELASEQYFGPGTRLTVT.

This rearrangement joins TRBV15 to TRBJ2-2, with 7 bases identical to TRBD1. CDR1 and CDR2 (germline): LNHNV, YYDKDF (reference sequence). There are 17 residues in the CDR3. The trim removed 0 bases at V and 1 base at J, leaving 5 bases unmatched. In DNA form, the CDR3 reads TGTGCCACCAGCAGAGATCGGGGACAGATGAACACCGGGGAGCTGTTTTTT. It translates to CATSRDRGQMNTGELFF.

The rearrangement links TRBV6-4 to TRBJ1-5; TRBD1 might be the D (6 bases). V lost 2 bases and J lost 9, with 20 bases in between. Germline V gene data show CDR1 as MRHNA and CDR2 as SNTAGT. CDR3 length equals 16 residues. The CDR3 nucleotides are TGTGCCAGCAGTGACGGGACACCACTCCCTGGGAGGCCCCAGCATTTT. Encoded protein: CASSDGTPLPGRPQHF.

The chain combines TRBV9 with TRBJ2-7; the D gene is possibly TRBD2 (6 bases). The V and J ends lost 3 bases and 1 base respectively, with 14 bases between them. CDR1 and CDR2 (germline): SGDLS, YYNGEE. This CDR3 contains 15 residues. DNA for the CDR3: TGTGCCAGCAGCGCGGAACGGGACTTGTCCTACGAGCAGTACTTC. It specifies CASSAERDLSYEQYF.

The chain combines TRBV5-4 with TRBJ1-2; 8 nucleotides match TRBD1. CDR3 size: 13 residues. The V gene's germline CDR1 is SGHNT and CDR2 YYREEE (reference sequence). V lost 6 bases to trimming and J lost 3 bases; unmatched junction nucleotides: 4. In nucleotides, the CDR3 is TGTGCCAGCACTCCGACAGGGGACTATGGCTACACCTTC. This sequence encodes CASTPTGDYGYTF.

J is TRBJ1-1 and V is TRBV5-5; 8 bases are a match to TRBD1. Germline CDR1 is SGHKS and CDR2 is YYEKEE (reference sequence). The CDR3 runs to 13 residues. After removal of 3 bases from V and 4 bases from J, the junction contained 2 bases not matched to a gene. CDR3 DNA: TGTGCCAGCAGCTGGACAGGGATCACTGAAGCTTTCTTT. Its protein is CASSWTGITEAFF.

This sequence joins TRBV19 and TRBJ1-4; 8 bases map to TRBD1. Unmatched junction bases numbered 10, after V lost 8 bases and J lost 8 bases. Germline loops: CDR1 LNHDA, CDR2 SQIVND (reference sequence). The CDR3 consists of 14 residues. The CDR3 DNA reads as TGTGCCAGTCTCAACAGGGGGGAGGAGGAAAAACTGTTTTTT. This codes for CASLNRGEEEKLFF.

The J gene is TRBJ1-5, the V gene TRBV6-5; a weak D match, TRBD1 (5 bases). Germline CDR1 reads MNHEY; CDR2 reads SVGAGI. The V end was cut by 3 bases, the J end by 3 bases, with 9 bases between. This CDR3 has 14 residues. CDR3 in amino acids: CASSYRGYNQPQHF. For the CDR3, the DNA is TGTGCCAGCAGTTATAGGGGTTACAATCAGCCCCAGCATTTT.

This clone has a single count. The V gene is TRBV28, the J gene TRBJ2-7, with 8 bases that match TRBD1. With 5 bases clipped from V and 4 bases from J, the junction kept 7 bases outside the gene matches. The CDR3 has 14 residues. The germline CDR1 and CDR2 sequences are MDHEN and SYDVKM. DNA of the CDR3: TGTGCCAGCAGTCCGACAGGGGCCATTTACGAGCAGTACTTC. Its translation is CASSPTGAIYEQYF.

The CDR3 protein is CASSLQGGPQETQYF. The CDR3 nucleotides read TGCGCCAGCAGCTTGCAGGGGGGTCCCCAAGAGACCCAGTACTTC. The rearrangement uses TRBV5-1 and TRBJ2-5; D perhaps matches TRBD1 (7 bases). Germline V gene data show CDR1 as SGHRS and CDR2 as YFSETQ. V lost 1 base to trimming and J lost 1 base, with 11 bases between them. The CDR3 length is 15 residues.

This chain joins TRBV19 and TRBJ2-7, with no clear D. Trimming pared 3 bases from V and 2 bases from J, leaving 11 bases between. This CDR3 has 14 residues. Germline lookup yields CDR1 LNHDA and CDR2 SQIVND (reference sequence). The CDR3 sequence is CASSILGMPYEQYF. The CDR3 coding sequence is TGTGCCAGTAGTATTTTGGGGATGCCCTACGAGCAGTACTTC.

The gene calls are TRBV7-2 and TRBJ2-1; the D is unclear. This CDR3 has 15 residues. The V end was cut by 5 bases, the J end by 1 base, with 12 bases between. The germline V gene encodes CDR1 SGHTA and CDR2 FQGNSA. In nucleotides, the CDR3 is TGTGCCAGCAGCATAGGAGAATGGTCCTACAATGAGCAGTTCTTC. This sequence encodes CASSIGEWSYNEQFF.

The rearrangement links TRBV15 to TRBJ2-1; 9 bases match TRBD2. The length of the CDR3 is 19 residues. V gave up 7 bases and J gave up 2 bases; unmatched junction bases: 18. CDR1 is LNHNV and CDR2 is YYDKDF in the germline V gene (reference sequence). The CDR3 loop reads CATMKVAGVGWGAYNEQFF. CDR3 bases: TGTGCCACCATGAAAGTAGCGGGAGTGGGTTGGGGGGCCTACAATGAGCAGTTCTTC.

The J gene is TRBJ2-5, the V gene TRBV7-6; D call uncertain. The CDR3 is 12 amino acids. V lost 5 bases and J 4 bases, leaving 8 bases between the germline ends. Germline V CDR1 and CDR2: SGHVS, FNYEAQ. This CDR3 is CASSPVLETQYF. Written as DNA, the CDR3 is TGTGCCAGCAGCCCAGTTTTAGAGACCCAGTACTTC.